The clone carrying this T cell receptor beta chain was seen repeatedly, ten times or more. These data are taken from a study of CD8+CD57+ T cells in acquired aplastic anemia. V gave up 3 bases and J gave up 1 base; unmatched junction bases: 17. The CDR3 runs to 20 residues. Germline CDR1 reads SGHAT; CDR2 reads FQNNGV. Genomic DNA, serving as template, underwent TCR beta VDJ and CDR3 profiling. MiXCR, run by TCRdb on the reads, gives a single entry per CDR3 protein. This sample has roughly 130,000 distinct CDR3 sequences; about 48% occur once, and the top ten carry 2% to 3%. Sequencing used sorted CD4+, CD8+, or CD8+CD57+ T cells (not recorded which) from PBMCs. V and J are TRBV11-2 and TRBJ2-7; 11 nucleotides line up with TRBD2. The source of this sequence is a human donor in good health, serving as a control. CDR3 sequence: CASSFPWEASGGPSSYEQYF. As DNA, the CDR3 is TGTGCCAGCAGCTTCCCCTGGGAGGCTAGCGGGGGGCCGTCTTCCTACGAGCAGTACTTC.